The 24 T cell receptor beta chains reported below all come from one sample, sequenced in a study of CD8 T cells in ankylosing spondylitis. Via MiXCR, TCRdb re-called the 5' RACE reads, giving one row per CDR3 protein. The table shows more than 95,000 distinct CDR3 sequences, with about 8.5% occurring only once. The specimen was blood, either unsorted or a sorted T cell fraction (not recorded which). The source of these receptors is a male donor with ankylosing spondylitis or in good health (not recorded which).

This clonotype was seen at least ten times. This chain joins TRBV6-2 or TRBV6-3 and TRBJ1-2; D remains ambiguous. The V and J ends lost 1 base and 2 bases respectively, with 5 bases between them. CDR1 and CDR2 from the germline V gene are MNHEY and SVGEGT. The CDR3 totals 13 residues. The CDR3 loop reads CASSYWNNYGYTF. The CDR3 DNA reads as TGTGCCAGCAGTTACTGGAACAACTATGGCTACACCTTC.

This clonotype was detected ten times or more. The J gene is TRBJ1-2, the V gene TRBV7-2, with TRBD1 identical over 9 bases. After removal of 3 bases from V and 2 bases from J, the junction contained 7 bases not matched to a gene. CDR1 is SGHTA and CDR2 is FQGNSA in the germline V gene. This CDR3 contains 16 residues. CDR3 in amino acids: CASSFSRTGANYGYTF. CDR3 bases: TGTGCCAGCAGCTTTTCCCGGACAGGGGCGAACTATGGCTACACCTTC.

This clonotype was counted ten times or more. CDR3 DNA: TGTGCCAGCAGGGAGGGTGGGCAGCCCCAGCATTTT. This codes for CASREGGQPQHF. V is TRBV12-3 or TRBV12-4 and J is TRBJ1-5; D unclear. The V and J ends lost 6 bases and 7 bases respectively, with 10 bases between them. The CDR3 length is 12 residues.

This clonotype appeared a few times. The V gene is TRBV6-2 or TRBV6-3, the J gene TRBJ2-6, with D perhaps TRBD1 (6 bases). This CDR3 is 17 amino acids long. The V end was cut by 5 bases, the J end by 0 bases, with 14 bases between. From germline, CDR1 is MNHEY and CDR2 SVGEGT. The CDR3 coding sequence is TGTGCCAGCAGTCGACAGGAACGAATCTCTGGGGCCAACGTCCTGACTTTC. This gives the protein CASSRQERISGANVLTF.

This clonotype was seen repeatedly, ten times or more. The CDR3 DNA sequence: TGCGCCAGCAGCTTCGGACAGGGTACCTACGAGCAGTACTTC. Protein product: CASSFGQGTYEQYF. The V gene is TRBV5-1, the J gene TRBJ2-7, with 8 bases that match TRBD1. The trim removed 2 bases at V and 2 bases at J, leaving 3 bases unmatched. The length of the CDR3 is 14 residues. CDR1 and CDR2 from the germline V gene are SGHRS and YFSETQ. Full variable domain (remainder filled in from reference TRBV5-1 and TRBJ2-7): KAGVTQTPRYLIKTRGQQVTLSCSPISGHRSVSWYQQTPGQGLQFLFEYFSETQRNKGNFPGRFSGRQFSNSRSEMNVSTLELGDSALYLCASSFGQGTYEQYFGPGTRLTVT.

This clonotype occurred many times. The chain uses TRBV7-2 and TRBJ1-1; D uncertain. V was trimmed by 1 base and J by 1 base, leaving 10 bases between them. In germline, CDR1 is SGHTA, CDR2 FQGNSA. The CDR3 loop spans 15 amino acids. CDR3 coding DNA: TGTGCCAGCAGCTTAGACCGGGCCAGGAACACTGAAGCTTTCTTT. Its protein product is CASSLDRARNTEAFF.

This clonotype was seen repeatedly, ten times or more. The chain links TRBV24-1 to TRBJ2-1; D unresolved. Germline CDR1 KGHDR, CDR2 SFDVKD. The CDR3 is 12 residues long. Trimming pared 4 bases from V and 9 bases from J, leaving 9 bases between. CDR3 nucleotide sequence: TGTGCCACCAGTGACCCCCATAGTGAGCAGTTCTTC. It yields the protein CATSDPHSEQFF.

This clonotype was picked up many times. V is TRBV18 and J is TRBJ2-7; 7 bases fit TRBD2. The CDR3 contains 14 residues. J gave up 4 bases and V 0 bases, and 3 bases lay outside the gene matches. CDR1 is KGHSH, CDR2 LQKENI, per germline. Here the CDR3 reads CASSPPAGAYEQYF. As DNA, the CDR3 is TGTGCCAGCTCACCACCCGCGGGAGCTTACGAGCAGTACTTC.

This clonotype was counted at least ten times. DNA for the CDR3: TGTGCCAGCAGTTCACAGGGGAATTACTCACCCCTCCACTTT. It specifies CASSSQGNYSPLHF. The rearrangement joins TRBV6-5 to TRBJ1-6; 7 nucleotides line up with TRBD1. Losses at the gene ends were 4 bases for V and 10 bases for J; bases not matched to a gene: 7. CDR1 is MNHEY and CDR2 is SVGAGI in the germline V gene. The CDR3 totals 14 residues.

J is TRBJ2-7 and V is TRBV6-1; no definite D call. Germline CDR1 reads MNHNS; CDR2 reads SASEGT. V dropped 8 bases and J dropped 0 bases, with 11 bases sitting between them. The length of the CDR3 is 13 residues. The DNA of the CDR3 is TGTGCCAGCGGAAGGGAAAGCTCCTACGAGCAGTACTTC. Translation gives CASGRESSYEQYF.

This clonotype showed up many times. This chain connects TRBV29-1 to TRBJ2-7; the D gene is possibly TRBD1 (5 bases). This CDR3 comprises 11 residues. Germline-derived CDR1 and CDR2 are SQVTM and ANQGSEA. V lost 4 bases, J lost 3 bases, and 7 bases lay in between. The CDR3 is CSVGRVYEQYF. For the CDR3, the DNA is TGCAGCGTTGGCAGGGTCTACGAGCAGTACTTC.

In this sample, this clonotype turned up many times. V gene TRBV19 combines with J gene TRBJ2-7; TRBD1 might be the D (5 bases). This CDR3 spans 18 amino acids. CDR1 is LNHDA, CDR2 SQIVND, per germline (reference sequence). The V gene lost 7 bases and the J gene lost 3 bases, with 28 bases spanning the gap. CDR3 sequence: CASTPGGSRPLGVYEQYF. The CDR3 DNA reads TGTGCCAGTACCCCTGGCGGTAGTCGGCCCTTAGGGGTCTACGAGCAGTACTTC.

This clonotype was detected ten times or more. The rearrangement links TRBV11-1 to TRBJ2-3, with D tentatively TRBD1 or TRBD2 (5 bases each). The CDR3 runs to 15 residues. Trimming removed 5 bases at V and 2 bases at J, with 14 bases between. Germline-derived CDR1 and CDR2 are SGHAT and FQDESV (reference sequence). The CDR3, as DNA: TGTGCCAGCAGCGACCAGGGAGTCGTCACAGATACGCAGTATTTT. This translates into CASSDQGVVTDTQYF.

In this sample, this clonotype turned up many times. CDR3 coding DNA: TGTGCCAGCAGACCAGGGGCAACTAATGAAAAACTGTTTTTT. Translating it yields CASRPGATNEKLFF. The chain has TRBV12-3 or TRBV12-4 and TRBJ1-4; D perhaps matches TRBD1 (6 bases). The CDR3 totals 14 residues. Trimming left V 6 bases short and J 0 bases short, with 8 bases between.

This clonotype was counted ten times or more. This sequence joins TRBV18 and TRBJ2-3, with a tentative D call TRBD2 (6 bases). Germline CDR1 and CDR2: KGHSH and LQKENI. The CDR3 length is 14 residues. Trimming pared 3 bases from V and 2 bases from J, leaving 9 bases between. CDR3 in amino acids: CASSPTDYTDTQYF. DNA for the CDR3: TGTGCCAGCTCACCGACGGACTACACAGATACGCAGTATTTT.

This clonotype was counted at least ten times. This chain connects TRBV12-3 or TRBV12-4 to TRBJ2-7; 10 positions agree with TRBD1. This CDR3 comprises 15 residues. Unmatched junction bases numbered 7, after V lost 5 bases and J lost 3 bases. The CDR3 nucleotides are TGTGCCAGCAGTCCCCCGGGACAGGGGATCTACGAGCAGTACTTC. It codes for CASSPPGQGIYEQYF.

This clonotype was picked up a small number of times. Being one base from a much bigger clone, this may be a read error. The chain combines TRBV10-3 with TRBJ1-1, with a tentative D call TRBD1 (5 bases). V shed 0 bases and J shed 5 bases, with 7 bases lying between them. CDR3 length equals 13 residues. The germline V gene has CDR1 ENHRY and CDR2 SYGVKD. The CDR3 region is CAISESGETEAFF. CDR3 nucleotides: TGTGCCATCAGTGAGTCGGGGGAGACTGAAGCTTTCTTT.

This clonotype was seen ten or more times. The V call is TRBV4-3, the J call TRBJ1-5; TRBD1 aligns across 7 bases. This CDR3 is built from 14 residues. The trim removed 1 base at V and 7 bases at J, leaving 4 bases unmatched. The germline V gene encodes CDR1 LGHNA and CDR2 YSLEER. The CDR3 protein is CASSQVTGRQPQHF. The CDR3, as DNA: TGCGCCAGCAGCCAAGTGACAGGGAGGCAGCCCCAGCATTTT.

This clonotype came up many times. The gene calls are TRBV18 and TRBJ1-2, with D perhaps matching TRBD1 (5 bases). The CDR3 contains 15 residues. Deletions cut 0 bases from V and 2 bases from J, with 10 bases between. Germline lookup yields CDR1 KGHSH and CDR2 LQKENI. The CDR3 nucleotides are TGTGCCAGCTCACCACCCCTCGGGGGGAACTATGGCTACACCTTC. Translated: CASSPPLGGNYGYTF.

This clonotype was recorded many times. The V and J genes are TRBV20-1 and TRBJ1-1; D gene uncertain. The V gene's germline CDR1 is DFQATT and CDR2 SNEGSKA (reference sequence). Trimming took 2 bases from V and 3 from J, leaving 13 bases between them. The CDR3 spans 14 residues. The CDR3, as DNA: TGCAGTGCTAGACATGCCTTGGACTACACTGAAGCTTTCTTT. Translation: CSARHALDYTEAFF.

This clonotype was observed at least ten times. The chain combines TRBV5-1 with TRBJ2-5; TRBD2 matches at 9 bases. Germline V gene sequence: CDR1 SGHRS, CDR2 YFSETQ. CDR3 size: 16 residues. Germline trimming cut 2 bases from V and 3 bases from J; bases unmatched to any gene: 8. The CDR3 nucleotides are TGCGCCAGCAGCTTAGGAGCGGGAGGAACGAAAGAGACCCAGTACTTC. Protein: CASSLGAGGTKETQYF.

V is TRBV30 and J is TRBJ1-5; TRBD1 aligns across 8 bases. The CDR3 consists of 13 residues. V lost 1 base and J lost 7; bases outside the gene matches: 3. Germline values: CDR1 GTSNPN, CDR2 SVGIG (reference sequence). Written as DNA, the CDR3 is TGTGCCTGGAGTGGGACAGGGCCGCAGCCCCAGCATTTT. This translates into CAWSGTGPQPQHF.

This clonotype was seen only a few times. This chain uses TRBV7-6 with TRBJ2-1; D may be TRBD1 or TRBD2 (5 bases each). The length of the CDR3 is 16 residues. The germline V gene encodes CDR1 SGHVS and CDR2 FNYEAQ. Between the trimmed V and J ends, which lost 4 bases and 0 bases, there was a span of 13 bases. The CDR3, as DNA: TGTGCCAGCAGCTCCATAGAGGGGAGCTCCTACAATGAGCAGTTCTTC. Translation: CASSSIEGSSYNEQFF.

This clonotype occurred many times. This chain joins TRBV7-6 and TRBJ2-4; TRBD2 matches 8 bases. Germline V lookup: CDR1 SGHVS, CDR2 FNYEAQ. CDR3 length: 16 amino acids. J lost 6 bases, V lost 4 bases, and 11 bases had no gene match. The CDR3: CASSSGTRIGVNIQYF. The CDR3 nucleotides are TGTGCCAGCAGCTCTGGGACTAGAATAGGGGTAAACATTCAGTACTTC.